The T cell receptor (beta chain) described here comes from a study of blood T cells in healthy people across ages. Whole-study context: Capture via template switching afforded approximately one barcoded beta molecule per two T cells. Overall study findings and caveats: Roughly linear age-related decline in beta diversity appeared, significant by age approximately 41. Higher diversity and more naive CD4+ cells were features of long-lived donors, compared to aged donors. Expanded clonotype shifts may have been confounded, as the donors had an unknown CMV status.

Combining a sample-barcoded 5' primer with a J-beta primer mix, a second PCR ran for about 6 to 11 cycles. TCRdb passed the 5' RACE reads through MiXCR, listing each CDR3 protein once. The sample has about 2 million distinct CDR3 sequences, roughly 52% seen once. CDR3 length: 14 amino acids. Germline values: CDR1 MNHEY, CDR2 SVGEGT. V shed 10 bases and J shed 0 bases, with 13 bases lying between them. Of note for this clonotype: Its cognate antigen is unknown.

This sequence was found in a middle-aged woman in good health. Specimen: blood. The V and J genes are TRBV6-2 or TRBV6-3 and TRBJ1-5; D uncertain. The CDR3 loop reads CAIAPYGSNQPQHF. The CDR3 DNA sequence: TGTGCCATCGCGCCATACGGTAGCAATCAGCCCCAGCATTTT.